The 17 T cell receptor beta chains listed next were all sequenced from one sample in a study of cytomegalovirus exposure and HLA in healthy donors. Some clones are missing from TCRdb's copy, which holds only in-frame ones; the method was immunoSEQ multiplex PCR. The sample records under 200,000 clones, about 90% being singletons. Sequencing was carried out using PBMCs. These receptor sequences come from a woman aged 18 to 35 in good health and CMV-seropositive.

The V gene is TRBV5-3, the J gene TRBJ1-1, with a tentative D call TRBD1 (6 bases). TRBV5-3 is an ORF; its function is uncertain. CDR3 length: 15 residues. Deletions cut 4 bases from V and 6 bases from J, with 19 bases between. CDR3 DNA: TGTGCCAGAAGCCCCAAGACAGGACTCGACGCTGAAGCTTTCTTT. Translation gives CARSPKTGLDAEAFF.

This chain connects TRBV4-1 to TRBJ2-1, with TRBD2 matching 12 bases. Trimming took 4 bases from V and 5 from J; bases not matched to a gene: 6. From germline, CDR1 is MGHRA and CDR2 YSYEKL. CDR3 length: 16 amino acids. The CDR3 DNA is TGCGCCAGCAGCCCCCTAGCGGGGGGGCCTGACAATGAGCAGTTCTTC. Its translation is CASSPLAGGPDNEQFF.

The J gene is TRBJ1-1, the V gene TRBV6-5, with 8 nucleotides matching TRBD1. The V gene end was trimmed by 1 base and the J gene end by 5 bases; junction bases not matched to a gene: 3. The CDR3 consists of 14 residues. Per the germline V gene, CDR1 is MNHEY and CDR2 is SVGAGI. The CDR3 loop reads CASSYLNRGTEAFF. CDR3 nucleotides: TGTGCCAGCAGTTACTTGAACAGGGGGACTGAAGCTTTCTTT.

The rearrangement joins TRBV15 to TRBJ1-2; D unclear. The CDR3 runs to 14 residues. Germline V gives CDR1 LNHNV, CDR2 YYDKDF (reference sequence). Between the trimmed V and J ends, which lost 4 bases and 8 bases, there was a span of 17 bases. CDR3 in DNA: TGTGCCACCAGCACCCCAATGATCGACGGGGGCTACACCTTC. It is translated as CATSTPMIDGGYTF.

The rearrangement uses TRBV6-6 and TRBJ1-2; maybe TRBD1 (5 bases). V lost 2 bases to trimming and J lost 3 bases, with 13 bases between them. CDR1 is MNHNY and CDR2 is SVGAGI in the germline V gene (reference sequence). CDR3 length equals 15 residues. CDR3 DNA: TGTGCCAGCAGTTACCCCACCCGGGGGGACTATGGCTACACCTTC. Its protein product is CASSYPTRGDYGYTF.

This chain connects TRBV5-4 to TRBJ1-1, with TRBD1 matching 11 bases. V lost 4 bases, J lost 7 bases, and 9 bases stayed unmatched. Germline values: CDR1 SGHNT, CDR2 YYREEE (reference sequence). This CDR3 has 15 residues. The CDR3, as DNA: TGTGCCAGCAGCCGAGGACAGGGGGCACCCTATGAAGCTTTCTTT. Its protein is CASSRGQGAPYEAFF.

The rearrangement joins TRBV30 to TRBJ1-5; D is unresolved. This CDR3 has 13 amino acids. Germline CDR1 and CDR2: GTSNPN and SVGIG (reference sequence). V was shortened by 1 base and J by 4 bases, with 8 bases between the two germline ends. The chain's CDR3 is CAWSGQSNQPQHF. The CDR3 nucleotides are TGTGCCTGGAGTGGGCAGTCTAATCAGCCCCAGCATTTT.

This clone was observed a few times. The chain combines TRBV5-8 with TRBJ1-1, with 8 positions matching TRBD1. Trimming took 5 bases from V and 0 from J; bases not matched to a gene: 9. Germline V gene lookup returns CDR1 SGHTS and CDR2 YDEGEE. CDR3 length: 16 amino acids. In DNA, the CDR3 is TGTGCCAGCAGTTTTGGGACAGGACGAATGAACACTGAAGCTTTCTTT. Protein: CASSFGTGRMNTEAFF.

V is TRBV7-2 and J is TRBJ2-7; 12 bases map to TRBD1. Germline assignment: CDR1 SGHTA and CDR2 FQGNSA. Trimming removed 1 base from V and 7 bases from J; junction bases left unmatched: 11. This CDR3 is 17 amino acids long. CDR3 amino acids: CASSLEGTGGPSLEQYF. CDR3 nucleotide sequence: TGTGCCAGCAGCTTAGAAGGGACAGGGGGCCCTTCTTTAGAGCAGTACTTC.

The chain uses TRBV4-1 and TRBJ2-2, with 9 bases lining up with TRBD1. The CDR3 totals 16 residues. J was trimmed by 6 bases and V by 0 bases; bases with no gene match: 5. CDR1 and CDR2 from the germline V gene are MGHRA and YSYEKL. The CDR3 region has the DNA TGCGCCAGCAGCCAAGAACAGGGGGCACGGTCCGGGGAGCTGTTTTTT. This sequence encodes CASSQEQGARSGELFF.

The V call is TRBV4-1, the J call TRBJ2-5; 7 bases align to TRBD2. Trimming removed 3 bases from V and 5 bases from J; junction bases left unmatched: 12. The CDR3 runs 16 residues. The germline CDR1 and CDR2 sequences are MGHRA and YSYEKL. The CDR3 sequence: CASSQRVAGDRETQYF. The CDR3 DNA reads as TGCGCCAGCAGCCAGAGAGTAGCGGGCGACCGGGAGACCCAGTACTTC.

CDR3 protein: CATGIAGDTDTQYF. CDR3 DNA: TGTGCCACTGGAATAGCGGGGGACACAGATACGCAGTATTTT. V and J are TRBV15 and TRBJ2-3, with TRBD2 matching over 9 bases. The V and J ends lost 9 bases and 2 bases, in that order; junction bases with no gene match: 6. Germline loops: CDR1 LNHNV, CDR2 YYDKDF (reference sequence). The CDR3 has 14 amino acids. Variable domain in full (rest from reference TRBV15 and TRBJ2-3): DAMVIQNPRYQVTQFGKPVTLSCSQTLNHNVMYWYQQKSSQAPKLLFHYYDKDFNNEADTPDNFQSRRPNTSFCFLDIRSPGLGDTAMYLCATGIAGDTDTQYFGPGTRLTVL.

The genes are TRBV5-6 and TRBJ1-2, with TRBD1 identical over 7 bases. The germline V gene has CDR1 SGHDT and CDR2 YYEEEE. V lost 4 bases and J lost 3; bases outside the gene matches: 0. The CDR3 spans 12 residues. CDR3 nucleotides: TGTGCCAGCAGCCAGGGGGACTATGGCTACACCTTC. Amino acid sequence: CASSQGDYGYTF.

V gene TRBV5-6 combines with J gene TRBJ2-7, with D perhaps TRBD2 (5 bases). V was shortened by 6 bases and J by 2 bases, with 12 bases between the two germline ends. CDR3 length: 13 amino acids. Germline V gene lookup returns CDR1 SGHDT and CDR2 YYEEEE. The DNA of the CDR3 is TGTGCCAGCAAGATGGGAGTTGCCTACGAGCAGTACTTC. It codes for CASKMGVAYEQYF. Together with reference TRBV5-6 and TRBJ2-7, the CDR3 gives the full variable domain: DAGVTQSPTHLIKTRGQQVTLRCSPKSGHDTVSWYQQALGQGPQFIFQYYEEEERQRGNFPDRFSGHQFPNYSSELNVNALLLGDSALYLCASKMGVAYEQYFGPGTRLTVT.

V and J are TRBV7-6 and TRBJ2-3; a weak D match, TRBD1 (5 bases). From germline, CDR1 is SGHVS and CDR2 FNYEAQ. This CDR3 spans 12 amino acids. V was trimmed by 1 base and J by 6 bases, leaving 5 bases between them. CDR3 nucleotides: TGTGCCAGCAGCTTAGAGGGGGATACGCAGTATTTT. This encodes CASSLEGDTQYF.

The V gene is TRBV28, the J gene TRBJ2-7; 7 positions agree with TRBD2. The CDR3 length is 15 residues. Germline assignment: CDR1 MDHEN and CDR2 SYDVKM. Trimming took 5 bases from V and 3 from J; bases not matched to a gene: 10. The CDR3 here is CASSPGDYSDYEQYF. The CDR3, as DNA: TGTGCCAGCAGTCCGGGGGACTACTCCGACTACGAGCAGTACTTC.

The chain recombines TRBV7-8 with TRBJ2-7; TRBD1 is a possible D gene (6 bases). The germline V gene encodes CDR1 SGHVS and CDR2 FQNEAQ. V lost 4 bases to trimming and J lost 6 bases, with 13 bases between them. This CDR3 has 13 amino acids. The CDR3 loop reads CASSSHTGTEQYF. The DNA of the CDR3 is TGTGCCAGCAGCTCCCACACAGGGACCGAGCAGTACTTC.